This T cell receptor beta chain was obtained from a study of T cell responses to AZD1222 COVID-19 vaccine. This clone turned up a few times. Its antigen is as yet unknown. Only in-frame clones appear in the TCRdb table, and some are missing; sequencing was by immunoSEQ multiplex PCR. This sample has tens of thousands of clones, with 75% to 90% found just once. Points from the study as a whole: Only a handful of AZD1222 recipients, five to seven in all, had baseline seropositivity. Donors, mostly white British, included more females; clonal diversity was possibly underestimated.

Germline V CDR1 and CDR2: SQVTM, ANQGSEA. The germline V and J ends were trimmed by 6 bases and 1 base, with 16 bases remaining between them. The CDR3 sequence is 15 residues long. The source of this sequence is an adult who received the AZD1222 COVID-19 vaccine. The V call is TRBV29-1, the J call TRBJ1-5; possibly TRBD1 for D (5 bases). Sequencing was performed on peripheral blood, taken 28 days after the second AZD1222 dose. CDR3 nucleotides: TGCAGCGTAGCCTTAGGTTGGGGGAGCAATCAGCCCCAGCATTTT. Its translation is CSVALGWGSNQPQHF.